These T cell receptor beta chains were read from a single sample in a study of tumor-infiltrating lymphocytes in primary liver carcinoma. MiXCR, run by TCRdb on the multiplex PCR reads, gives a single entry per CDR3 protein. The sample gives 250,000 to 350,000 distinct CDR3 sequences, almost 60% of which show up once; about a sixth is in the top ten. The specimen sequenced was peripheral blood. These receptor sequences come from a woman aged 25 to 45 with primary liver carcinoma and hepatitis B virus infection. CDR3s include the opening cysteine and the closing phenylalanine or tryptophan. A D gene is named only where the DNA matches it firmly. Only part of the rows carry a size: once, few, many, or a class if the clone is expanded.

V	size	D	J	DNA	CDR3
TRBV30	-	-	TRBJ1-5	TGTGCCTGGAGTAGAAGGCAAGCCAATCAGCCCCAGCATTTT	CAWSRRQANQPQHF
TRBV28	-	TRBD1	TRBJ2-3	TGTGCCAGCAGTTCCCCACAGGGACAGGTCACGGATACGCAGTATTTT	CASSSPQGQVTDTQYF
TRBV15	-	TRBD2	TRBJ2-1	TGTGCCACCAGTCTAGCGGTGGTAGCGGGAGTTTATGAGCAGTTCTTC	CATSLAVVAGVYEQFF
TRBV11-2	many	-	TRBJ1-2	TGTGCCAGCAGCCTGACGACAGGCTACTATGGCTACACCTTC	CASSLTTGYYGYTF
TRBV6-2/TRBV6-3	many	-	TRBJ1-5	TGTGCCAGCAGTTACTCTAAGGAAGCTAAGCCCCAGCATTTT	CASSYSKEAKPQHF
TRBV12-5	-	-	TRBJ2-1	TGTGCTAGTGGTTTGTCGGGAGTTGAGCAGTTCTTC	CASGLSGVEQFF
TRBV6-1	-	-	TRBJ1-1	TGTGCCACCTCCGAGGGGGTGAACACTGAAGCTTTCTTT	CATSEGVNTEAFF
TRBV11-2	many	-	TRBJ2-2	TGTGCCAGCAGCTTAGCAGGGACCACCGGGGAGCTGTTTTTT	CASSLAGTTGELFF
TRBV11-2	once	-	TRBJ2-7	TGTGCCAGCAGCTTATTACTGGGGTGCGAGCAGTGCTTC	CASSLLLGCEQCF
TRBV4-1	-	TRBD1	TRBJ1-4	TGCGCCAGCAGCCAAGATAGCGGGACAGCTAATGAAAAACCGTTTTTT	CASSQDSGTANEKPFF
TRBV6-2/TRBV6-3	many	TRBD2	TRBJ2-3	TGTGCCAGCAGTTACGCTAGCGGGAGGGCCGGGTCAGATACGCAGTATTTT	CASSYASGRAGSDTQYF
TRBV30	-	-	TRBJ2-7	TGTGCCTGGGCCCGTTTTACAACCTACGAGCAGTACTTC	CAWARFTTYEQYF
TRBV6-2/TRBV6-3	many	-	TRBJ1-4	TGTGCCAGCAGTATCCCCCGCAATTCGGGAAAACTGTTTTTT	CASSIPRNSGKLFF
TRBV29-1	many	-	TRBJ1-1	TGCAGCGTTAAGCCTCATCCGAACACTGAAGCTTTCTTT	CSVKPHPNTEAFF
TRBV11-2	medium-sized	-	TRBJ1-2	TGTGCCAGCAGCTTAGAAAGTACTGGGATGGGGGGCTACACCTTC	CASSLESTGMGGYTF
TRBV29-1	-	-	TRBJ1-2	TGCAGTGTTGAGGGCACCAACTATGGCTTCACCTTC	CSVEGTNYGFTF
TRBV25-1	-	-	TRBJ1-2	TGTGCCAGCAGTGTTCTCGTGGGCTCTGGCTACACCTTC	CASSVLVGSGYTF
TRBV28	few	-	TRBJ2-1	TGTGCCAGCAGTCCCAATACGATGAGCTCCTACAATGAGCAGTTCTTC	CASSPNTMSSYNEQFF
TRBV7-8	-	TRBD2	TRBJ2-1	TGTGCCAGCAGCTTATCCCCGCTCGGACTAGCGGGAAGCAATGAGCAGTTCTTC	CASSLSPLGLAGSNEQFF
TRBV12-3/TRBV12-4	-	-	TRBJ2-2	TGTGCCAGCAGACTAGGGGCGGGGTTTCGGGCCGGGGAGCTGTTTTTT	CASRLGAGFRAGELFF
TRBV7-9	-	-	TRBJ2-7	TGTGTCAGCAGCTTGGCAGGGCGAGCCTCCTACGAGCCGTACTTC	CVSSLAGRASYEPYF
TRBV4-1	-	-	TRBJ2-1	TGCGCCAGCAGCCAAGTTCCGAGCAATGAGCAGTTCTTC	CASSQVPSNEQFF
TRBV28	-	TRBD1	TRBJ1-2	TGTGCCAGCAGTGGGGTCGGGACAGGCCGACGCAACTATGGCTACACCTTC	CASSGVGTGRRNYGYTF
TRBV11-2	-	-	TRBJ2-5	TGTGCCAACAGCCCTCCCGGGACACAGGCGGGGAAAGAGACCCAGTACTTC	CANSPPGTQAGKETQYF
TRBV5-4	-	-	TRBJ2-1	TGTGCCAGCAGTCCCGGACTGGACACCTACAATGAGCAGTTCTTC	CASSPGLDTYNEQFF
TRBV4-1	few	-	TRBJ1-2	TGCGCCAGCAGCCTGCCCCTCGAGAGAGGCTACACCTTC	CASSLPLERGYTF
TRBV28	-	-	TRBJ2-1	TGTGCCAGCCAGACTCCCGGACGCCTCTACAATGAGCAGTTCTTC	CASQTPGRLYNEQFF
TRBV30	few	-	TRBJ2-4	TGTGCCTGGAGGACAGGCGGTCTAGCCAAAAACATTCAGTACTTC	CAWRTGGLAKNIQYF